One and the same sample provided the 9 T cell receptor beta chains below, sequenced in a study of shared clonotypes between healthy human individuals. TCRdb's copy holds only in-frame clones and misses some; the assay was immunoSEQ multiplex PCR. The table lists 1,400,000 or so clones, approximately 98.5% of them singletons. The material sequenced was naive CD4+ T cells sorted from blood. Documented subset: CD45RA+ positively selected. The origin of the receptors is a man aged 25-40 years in good health.

Notes on this clone: This sample also contains other DNA sequences that code for the same CDR3. The V gene is TRBV9, the J gene TRBJ2-2; possibly TRBD2 for D (5 bases). The CDR3 is 15 residues long. Germline assignment: CDR1 SGDLS and CDR2 YYNGEE. V lost 0 bases and J 2 bases, leaving 8 bases between the germline ends. CDR3 sequence (DNA): TGTGCCAGCAGCGTAGCGGGGAGAAACACCGGGGAGCTGTTTTTT. Translated: CASSVAGRNTGELFF.

The chain uses TRBV6-6 and TRBJ2-7, with D hard to call. V shed 6 bases and J shed 3 bases, with 18 bases lying between them. Germline CDR1 MNHNY, CDR2 SVGAGI (reference sequence). The CDR3 extends over 15 amino acids. The CDR3 DNA sequence: TGTGCCAGCAGCAGTTACTTGGGATCCGGCTACGAGCAGTACTTC. Protein sequence: CASSSYLGSGYEQYF.

This chain links TRBV4-3 with TRBJ2-1, with 7 bases fitting TRBD1. The junction had 5 bases not matched to a gene; V was cut back by 6 bases and J by 0 bases. Germline assignment: CDR1 LGHNA and CDR2 YSLEER. The CDR3 contains 15 residues. In nucleotides, the CDR3 is TGCGCCAGCAGTCGAGACAGGGTCTCCTACAATGAGCAGTTCTTC. Amino acids: CASSRDRVSYNEQFF.

The chain links TRBV7-8 to TRBJ1-3; possibly TRBD1 for D (6 bases). This CDR3 comprises 17 residues. Germline-derived CDR1 and CDR2 are SGHVS and FQNEAQ. V shed 5 bases and J shed 0 bases, with 17 bases lying between them. CDR3 sequence (DNA): TGTGCCAGCAGCCGACGCGGACAGCCCCACTCTGGAAACACCATATATTTT. Residues: CASSRRGQPHSGNTIYF.

The rearrangement uses TRBV5-4 and TRBJ2-3; 11 nucleotides line up with TRBD2. This CDR3 comprises 16 residues. Trimming cost V 0 bases and J 2 bases; bases outside gene matches: 2. Germline V gives CDR1 SGHNT, CDR2 YYREEE (reference sequence). The CDR3 sequence is CASSLVLAGDTDTQYF. CDR3 coding DNA: TGTGCCAGCAGCTTGGTACTAGCGGGGGACACAGATACGCAGTATTTT. Full variable domain (missing parts from reference TRBV5-4 and TRBJ2-3): ETGVTQSPTHLIKTRGQQVTLRCSSQSGHNTVSWYQQALGQGPQFIFQYYREEENGRGNFPPRFSGLQFPNYSSELNVNALELDDSALYLCASSLVLAGDTDTQYFGPGTRLTVL.

The J gene is TRBJ2-7, the V gene TRBV19; D remains ambiguous. The CDR3 is 14 residues long. Germline loops: CDR1 LNHDA, CDR2 SQIVND (reference sequence). Trimming took off 0 bases at V and 2 bases at J, with 8 bases between the two ends. This chain's CDR3 is CASSIDQITYEQYF. CDR3 coding DNA: TGTGCCAGTAGTATAGATCAGATTACCTACGAGCAGTACTTC.

The rearrangement links TRBV7-9 to TRBJ2-2; D not resolved. Per the germline V gene, CDR1 is SEHNR and CDR2 is FQNEAQ (reference sequence). The CDR3 has 12 amino acids. Trimming took 3 bases from V and 4 from J, leaving 3 bases between them. The CDR3 DNA reads TGTGCCAGCAGCTTTCGCACCGGGGAGCTGTTTTTT. As protein: CASSFRTGELFF.

The CDR3 is CASSPIPSRTYNEQFF. The CDR3 DNA sequence: TGTGCCAGCAGCCCCATCCCTAGCCGAACCTACAATGAGCAGTTCTTC. The chain carries TRBV14 and TRBJ2-1; tentatively, D is TRBD2 (5 bases). The germline gives CDR1 SGHDN, CDR2 FVKESK. The CDR3 sequence is 16 residues long. Trimming shortened V by 4 bases and J by 2 bases, and 15 bases separated the two germline ends. Using reference TRBV14 and TRBJ2-1 for the parts outside the CDR3, the full variable domain is EAGVTQFPSHSVIEKGQTVTLRCDPISGHDNLYWYRRVMGKEIKFLLHFVKESKQDESGMPNNRFLAERTGGTYSTLKVQPAELEDSGVYFCASSPIPSRTYNEQFFGPGTRLTVL.

This clone was counted once. The rearrangement links TRBV19 to TRBJ2-7, with 8 bases identical to TRBD2. The V segment lost 3 bases and the J segment 2 bases; nucleotides outside the gene matches: 9. The CDR3 is 16 residues long. Germline CDR1 is LNHDA and CDR2 is SQIVND (reference sequence). The CDR3, as DNA: TGTGCCAGTAGTATTCTGGGTAGCGGGGCCACCTACGAGCAGTACTTC. Protein sequence: CASSILGSGATYEQYF.